What follows is one T cell receptor (beta chain) and its context. The data derive from a study of blood T cell repertoires in COVID-19. Overall study: Whether acute or convalescent, the COVID-19 samples came from the United States, Italy and Spain.

In the original analysis: Reference gene primer amplification yielded estimated nucleated cell counts. Profiling relied on immunoSEQ multiplex PCR, and the TCRdb table lists in-frame clones only, not all of them. Clonal size and the V and J genes are those of that table, whereas D and trimming came from the DNA. The table shows roughly 200,000 clones, with 65% to 85% occurring only once. Germline CDR1 reads SNHLY; CDR2 reads FYNNEI. Trimming stripped 6 bases from V and 4 bases from J, with 4 bases between. The CDR3 is 10 residues long. The chain recombines TRBV2 with TRBJ2-7, with no clear D. Specimen: peripheral blood. This TCR came from a woman aged 35 to 49 with COVID-19, enrolled during active disease. The CDR3 sequence is CASSRYEQYF. CDR3 DNA sequence: TGTGCCAGCAGCCGTTACGAGCAGTACTTC.